The 21 T cell receptor beta chains in this list originate from one sample, sequenced in a study of shared clonotypes between healthy human individuals. Sequenced by immunoSEQ multiplex PCR; TCRdb stores in-frame clones only, minus some. Of approximately 500,000 clones listed, 90% to 96% are singletons. The sequencing sample was made of naive CD4+ T cells sorted from blood. Subset meaning: CD45RA+ positively selected. The receptors here all came from a woman aged 25-40 years in good health.

V gene TRBV28 combines with J gene TRBJ1-5; the D gene is possibly TRBD1 (6 bases). Between the trimmed V and J ends, which lost 5 bases and 1 base, there was a span of 12 bases. The V gene's germline CDR1 is MDHEN and CDR2 SYDVKM. CDR3 length: 15 amino acids. This CDR3 reads CASSLQGKSNQPQHF. The CDR3 region has the DNA TGTGCCAGCAGTCTACAGGGTAAGAGCAATCAGCCCCAGCATTTT.

The genes are TRBV6-5 and TRBJ1-2; a weak D match, TRBD1 (6 bases). Trimming removed 0 bases at V and 0 bases at J, with 11 bases between. CDR1 MNHEY and CDR2 SVGAGI come from the germline V gene. The CDR3 covers 16 residues. CDR3 amino acids: CASSYSRAGANYGYTF. CDR3 coding DNA: TGTGCCAGCAGTTACTCGAGGGCAGGGGCTAACTATGGCTACACCTTC.

The V and J genes are TRBV19 and TRBJ1-1, with D perhaps TRBD1 (6 bases). This CDR3 is built from 14 residues. CDR1 and CDR2 from the germline V gene are LNHDA and SQIVND (reference sequence). The V end was cut by 6 bases, the J end by 2 bases, with 13 bases between. As DNA, the CDR3 is TGTGCCAGTAGCTTACGGGGGCCAAACACTGAAGCTTTCTTT. Its translation is CASSLRGPNTEAFF.

The gene calls are TRBV10-3 and TRBJ2-5; 7 bases fit TRBD1. This CDR3 is built from 14 residues. V shed 5 bases and J 1 base; nucleotides not matched to a gene: 4. Germline CDR1 ENHRY, CDR2 SYGVKD. The CDR3 nucleotides are TGTGCCATCAGTACCCGGGACAGCCAAGAGACCCAGTACTTC. This translates into CAISTRDSQETQYF.

The chain carries TRBV19 and TRBJ2-3, with unresolved D. Between the trimmed V and J ends, which lost 5 bases and 0 bases, there was a span of 9 bases. Germline V lookup: CDR1 LNHDA, CDR2 SQIVND (reference sequence). The CDR3 covers 14 residues. The CDR3: CASSLRISTDTQYF. CDR3 in DNA: TGTGCCAGTAGTTTGCGCATTAGCACAGATACGCAGTATTTT.

The CDR3 DNA reads TGCGCCAGCAGCTTGGACGCGACAGGGGGCACTGAAGCTTTCTTT. Its translation: CASSLDATGGTEAFF. The V and J genes are TRBV5-1 and TRBJ1-1; 9 bases match TRBD1. There are 15 residues in the CDR3. The J segment lost 4 bases and the V segment lost 0 bases, leaving 4 bases of the junction unmatched. CDR1 is SGHRS and CDR2 is YFSETQ in the germline V gene.

This rearrangement joins TRBV28 to TRBJ1-2; TRBD1 might be the D (6 bases). V was trimmed by 6 bases and J by 7 bases, leaving 27 bases between them. Germline-derived CDR1 and CDR2 are MDHEN and SYDVKM. The CDR3 has 17 residues. DNA of the CDR3: TGTGCCAGCAGACCCCACCTCCTACAGGGAGATTGGCGTGGCTACACCTTC. Translating gives CASRPHLLQGDWRGYTF.

V and J are TRBV15 and TRBJ2-7; TRBD2 aligns across 13 bases. Germline loops: CDR1 LNHNV, CDR2 YYDKDF (reference sequence). V dropped 1 base and J dropped 4; count of bases not matched to a gene: 4. The CDR3 totals 16 residues. The CDR3 region has the DNA TGTGCCACCAGCAGAGTCCCACTAGCGGGAGGGTACGAGCAGTACTTC. Translation gives CATSRVPLAGGYEQYF.

The rearrangement links TRBV5-1 to TRBJ2-6, with a tentative D call TRBD2 (5 bases). CDR3 length: 18 residues. With 0 bases removed from V and 1 base from J, the gap between germline ends came to 14 bases. The germline V gene has CDR1 SGHRS and CDR2 YFSETQ. The CDR3 DNA follows: TGCGCCAGCAGCTTGGGGAGGCAGCTCTATTCTGGGGCCAACGTCCTGACTTTC. It codes for CASSLGRQLYSGANVLTF.

The CDR3 is CASSPGGTSSYNEQFF. CDR3 bases: TGTGCCAGCAGTCCAGGAGGGACTAGCTCCTACAATGAGCAGTTCTTC. This sequence joins TRBV27 and TRBJ2-1; 8 nucleotides match TRBD2. CDR3 length: 16 amino acids. Germline-derived CDR1 and CDR2 are MNHEY and SMNVEV (reference sequence). The ends lost 5 bases at V and 0 bases at J; junction bases unmatched: 6.

The rearrangement links TRBV5-4 to TRBJ2-7; D perhaps matches TRBD1 (6 bases). Germline V gives CDR1 SGHNT, CDR2 YYREEE (reference sequence). This CDR3 is 13 amino acids long. Trimming cost V 4 bases and J 1 base, with 9 bases left between them. The CDR3: CASSPDSSYEQYF. CDR3 nucleotides: TGTGCCAGCAGCCCGGACAGTTCCTACGAGCAGTACTTC. Combining the CDR3 with reference TRBV5-4 and TRBJ2-7 gives the whole variable domain ETGVTQSPTHLIKTRGQQVTLRCSSQSGHNTVSWYQQALGQGPQFIFQYYREEENGRGNFPPRFSGLQFPNYSSELNVNALELDDSALYLCASSPDSSYEQYFGPGTRLTVT.

As concerns this clone: The germline gene is not matched at one end of the junction; a read error may be the cause. The rearrangement joins TRBV19 to TRBJ2-7, with D unclear. The CDR3 has 13 residues. Germline-derived CDR1 and CDR2 are LNHDA and SQIVND (reference sequence). This CDR3 is CASSTGPSHEQYF. The CDR3, as DNA: TGTGCCAGTAGTACCGGACCCTCCCACGAGCAGTACTTC.

V usage is TRBV28 and J usage is TRBJ2-3; TRBD1 aligns across 9 bases. The trim removed 4 bases at V and 0 bases at J, leaving 2 bases unmatched. The germline V gene encodes CDR1 MDHEN and CDR2 SYDVKM. The CDR3 runs to 15 residues. The CDR3 coding sequence is TGTGCCAGCAGTTGGGACAGGGTAAGCACAGATACGCAGTATTTT. Protein: CASSWDRVSTDTQYF.

This clone was detected only once. This chain links TRBV2 with TRBJ2-7, with TRBD1 matching over 8 bases. Germline lookup yields CDR1 SNHLY and CDR2 FYNNEI. CDR3 size: 15 residues. V gave up 7 bases and J gave up 5 bases; unmatched junction bases: 13. CDR3 nucleotide sequence: TGTGCCAGCACCCGACAGGGGCAGGGGGTGGACGAGCAGTACTTC. The encoded protein is CASTRQGQGVDEQYF.

CDR3 loop: CASSLLGQGGKAFF. CDR3 bases: TGTGCCAGCAGTTTACTAGGACAGGGGGGGAAAGCTTTCTTT. The chain is built from TRBV6-5 and TRBJ1-1; 10 nucleotides line up with TRBD1. Germline lookup yields CDR1 MNHEY and CDR2 SVGAGI. The CDR3 is made up of 14 amino acids. The V segment lost 4 bases and the J segment 9 bases; nucleotides outside the gene matches: 8.

V and J are TRBV12-1 and TRBJ2-7; TRBD1 is taken as the D call from the table, unchecked against the DNA. TRBV12-1 counts as a pseudogene. The CDR3 totals 17 residues. CDR3 in DNA: TGTGCCAGCAGCTCCGGGGGGAAACGGGACAGGGGCGACGAGCAGTACTTC. Translation gives CASSSGGKRDRGDEQYF.

The rearrangement joins TRBV4-2 to TRBJ2-7; possibly TRBD2 for D (6 bases). The CDR3 loop spans 14 amino acids. Deletions cut 4 bases from V and 3 bases from J, with 13 bases between. CDR1 and CDR2 from the germline V gene are LGHNA and YNFKEQ. CDR3 bases: TGTGCCAGCAGCCCCCCCCAGGGACTCTACGAGCAGTACTTC. As protein: CASSPPQGLYEQYF.

J is TRBJ2-3 and V is TRBV5-4, with D possibly TRBD2 on 6 matching bases. V lost 4 bases and J 4 bases, leaving 10 bases between the germline ends. The length of the CDR3 is 13 residues. Germline lookup yields CDR1 SGHNT and CDR2 YYREEE (reference sequence). Here the CDR3 reads CASSGTAADTQYF. CDR3 in DNA: TGTGCCAGCAGCGGGACTGCCGCAGATACGCAGTATTTT.

The J gene is TRBJ1-1, the V gene TRBV18; unclear D gene. With 3 bases removed from V and 0 bases from J, the gap between germline ends came to 11 bases. This CDR3 is 15 amino acids long. In germline, CDR1 is KGHSH, CDR2 LQKENI. CDR3 in DNA: TGTGCCAGCTCACCCGCCCTTACGATGAACACTGAAGCTTTCTTT. Its protein is CASSPALTMNTEAFF.

V gene TRBV20-1 combines with J gene TRBJ2-1; the D is unclear. The CDR3 sequence is 10 residues long. Germline CDR1 and CDR2: DFQATT and SNEGSKA (reference sequence). V was trimmed by 4 bases and J by 9 bases, leaving 7 bases between them. For the CDR3, the DNA is TGCAGTGCTAAACTCTCTGAGCAGTTCTTC. Residues: CSAKLSEQFF.

V usage is TRBV10-3 and J usage is TRBJ1-2, with D possibly being TRBD1 (6 bases). Between the trimmed V and J ends, which lost 6 bases and 0 bases, there was a span of 23 bases. The length of the CDR3 is 18 residues. Germline V gene sequence: CDR1 ENHRY, CDR2 SYGVKD. CDR3 loop: CAIRGAQIGLEANYGYTF. For the CDR3, the DNA is TGTGCCATCAGGGGGGCCCAGATCGGGTTGGAAGCTAACTATGGCTACACCTTC.